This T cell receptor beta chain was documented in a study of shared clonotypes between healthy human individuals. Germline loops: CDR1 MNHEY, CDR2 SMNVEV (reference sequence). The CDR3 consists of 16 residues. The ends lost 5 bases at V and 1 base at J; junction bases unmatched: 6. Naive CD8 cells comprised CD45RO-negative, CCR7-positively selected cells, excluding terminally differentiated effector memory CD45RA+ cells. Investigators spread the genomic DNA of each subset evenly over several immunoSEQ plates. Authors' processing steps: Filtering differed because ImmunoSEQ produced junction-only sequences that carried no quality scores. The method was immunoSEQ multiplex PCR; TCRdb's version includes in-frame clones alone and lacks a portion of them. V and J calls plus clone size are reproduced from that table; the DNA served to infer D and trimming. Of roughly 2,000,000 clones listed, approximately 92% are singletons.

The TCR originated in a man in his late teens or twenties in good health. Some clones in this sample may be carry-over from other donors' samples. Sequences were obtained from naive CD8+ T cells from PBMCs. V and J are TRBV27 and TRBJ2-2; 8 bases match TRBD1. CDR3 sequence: CASSATGGVNTGELFF. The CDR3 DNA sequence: TGTGCCAGCAGTGCCACAGGGGGTGTGAACACCGGGGAGCTGTTTTTT.